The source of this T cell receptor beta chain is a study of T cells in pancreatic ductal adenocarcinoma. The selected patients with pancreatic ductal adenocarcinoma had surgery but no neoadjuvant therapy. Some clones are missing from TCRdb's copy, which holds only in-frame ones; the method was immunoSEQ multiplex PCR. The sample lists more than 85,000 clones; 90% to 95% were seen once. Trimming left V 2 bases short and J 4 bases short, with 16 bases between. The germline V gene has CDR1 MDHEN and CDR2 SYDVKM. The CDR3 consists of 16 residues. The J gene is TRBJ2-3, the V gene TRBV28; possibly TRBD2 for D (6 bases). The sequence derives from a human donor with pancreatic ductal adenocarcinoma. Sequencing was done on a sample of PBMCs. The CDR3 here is CASSLAGWEVADTQYF. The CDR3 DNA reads TGTGCCAGCAGTTTAGCGGGCTGGGAGGTTGCAGATACGCAGTATTTT.